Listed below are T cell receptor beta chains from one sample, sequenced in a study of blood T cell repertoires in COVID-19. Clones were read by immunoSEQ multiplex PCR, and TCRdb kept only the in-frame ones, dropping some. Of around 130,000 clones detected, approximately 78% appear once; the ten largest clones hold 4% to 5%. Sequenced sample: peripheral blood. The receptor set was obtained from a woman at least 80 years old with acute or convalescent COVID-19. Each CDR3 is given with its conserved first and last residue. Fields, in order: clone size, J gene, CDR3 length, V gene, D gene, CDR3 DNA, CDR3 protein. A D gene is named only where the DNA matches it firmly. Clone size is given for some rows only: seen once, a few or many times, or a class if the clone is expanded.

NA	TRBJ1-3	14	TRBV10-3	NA	TGTGCCATCAGTGCCGCGATATATGGAAACACCATATATTTT	CAISAAIYGNTIYF
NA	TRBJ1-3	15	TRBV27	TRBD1	TGTGCCAGCAGTTTGGGCAGGGGGCTCGGAAACACCATATATTTT	CASSLGRGLGNTIYF
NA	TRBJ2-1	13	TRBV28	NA	TGTGCCAGCAGTTTGGGGTCTAGCGAGAAGCAGTTCTTC	CASSLGSSEKQFF
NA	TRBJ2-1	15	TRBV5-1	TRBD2	TGCGCCAGCAGCTTGGCCGGGGGGGCGTACAATGAGCAGTTCTTC	CASSLAGGAYNEQFF
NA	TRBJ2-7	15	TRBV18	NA	TGTGCCAGCTCAACGAACGGCGCAGGGCGCTACGAGCAGTACTTC	CASSTNGAGRYEQYF
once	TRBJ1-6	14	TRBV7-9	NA	TGTGCCAGCAGCGAAACGGGGGGTAATTCACCCCTCCACTTT	CASSETGGNSPLHF
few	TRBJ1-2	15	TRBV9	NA	TGTGCCAGCAGCCCCCGGACAAGGGGTAACTATGGCTACACCTTC	CASSPRTRGNYGYTF
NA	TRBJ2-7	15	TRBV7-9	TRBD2	TGTGCCAGCAGCTCCCCGAGACTAGCGGACTACGAGCAGTACTTC	CASSSPRLADYEQYF
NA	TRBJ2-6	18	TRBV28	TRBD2	TGTGCCAGCAGTTTCGCGGGGGGCAGCACGTCTGGGGCCAACGTCCTGACTTTC	CASSFAGGSTSGANVLTF
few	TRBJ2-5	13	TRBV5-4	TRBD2	TGTGCCAGCAGCCCGACTAGCAAAGAGACCCAGTACTTC	CASSPTSKETQYF